One sample yielded the 29 T cell receptor beta chains listed below, sequenced in a study of Graves' ophthalmopathy and Graves' hyperthyroidism. From RNA, the CDR3 regions of TCR beta chains were amplified and sequenced. RT-PCR in the first round used HTBI primers; a second-round multiplex PCR followed. MiXCR was run by TCRdb on the multiplex PCR reads, yielding one entry per CDR3 protein. The table includes 650,000 to 900,000 distinct CDR3 sequences, 35% to 50% detected once. The sample was peripheral blood. All receptors come from an adult man with Graves' ophthalmopathy.

This clonotype came up a few times. The rearrangement joins TRBV5-4 to TRBJ1-5; 7 bases are shared with TRBD1. The germline V gene encodes CDR1 SGHNT and CDR2 YYREEE (reference sequence). V was clipped by 5 bases and J by 6 bases; unmatched bases: 11. This CDR3 is built from 15 residues. In DNA, the CDR3 is TGTGCCAGCAGACGACCTCAGGGGGGGGGTCAGCCCCAGCATTTT. Amino acids: CASRRPQGGGQPQHF.

The CDR3, as DNA: TGTGCCAGCAGCCAAGGGGGACAGGGACTAGTGGGGATGAACACTGAAGCTTTCTTT. This encodes CASSQGGQGLVGMNTEAFF. This chain links TRBV4-2 with TRBJ1-1, with 9 bases that match TRBD1. There are 19 residues in the CDR3. CDR1 is LGHNA and CDR2 is YNFKEQ in the germline V gene. Germline trimming cut 1 base from V and 0 bases from J; bases unmatched to any gene: 12.

The V and J genes are TRBV6-5 and TRBJ1-5; D is unclear. The CDR3 extends over 13 amino acids. The V end lost 0 bases, the J end lost 4 bases, and 4 bases lay between the germline ends. CDR1 and CDR2 (germline): MNHEY, SVGAGI. CDR3 coding DNA: TGTGCCAGCAGTTACTCTGTGAATCAGCCCCAGCATTTT. It codes for CASSYSVNQPQHF.

This clonotype was counted at least ten times. The V gene is TRBV2, the J gene TRBJ1-1; no reliable D call. The CDR3 runs 16 residues. V lost 3 bases to trimming and J lost 1 base, with 15 bases between them. CDR1 is SNHLY, CDR2 FYNNEI, per germline. The CDR3 is CASSESRGVSNTEAFF. CDR3 sequence (DNA): TGTGCCAGCAGTGAGTCCCGGGGAGTTTCGAACACTGAAGCTTTCTTT.

The chain carries TRBV29-1 and TRBJ1-6, with TRBD1 identical over 9 bases. J lost 7 bases, V lost 6 bases, and 4 bases had no gene match. Looked up from germline, CDR1 is SQVTM and CDR2 is ANQGSEA. This CDR3 is built from 13 residues. Here the CDR3 reads CSVAGTGNSPLHF. The CDR3 DNA is TGCAGCGTAGCTGGGACAGGGAATTCACCCCTCCACTTT.

The chain has TRBV7-2 and TRBJ2-7, with D maybe TRBD1 (6 bases). CDR1 and CDR2 from the germline V gene are SGHTA and FQGNSA. CDR3 length: 16 amino acids. Trimming removed 5 bases from V and 5 bases from J, with 22 bases in between. CDR3 residues: CASSQGLVGMADEQYF. CDR3 nucleotide sequence: TGTGCCAGCAGCCAGGGGTTGGTGGGAATGGCGGACGAGCAGTACTTC.

This clonotype was seen at least ten times. One end of the junction fails to match germline, which may point to a read error. The rearrangement links TRBV5-4 to TRBJ2-5, with 7 bases that match TRBD2. The CDR3 length is 14 residues. Germline V gives CDR1 SGHNT, CDR2 YYREEE (reference sequence). This CDR3 reads CASSLAGRQETQYF. DNA for the CDR3: TGTGCTAGCAGCTTAGCGGGCAGGCAAGAGACCCAGTACTTC.

V gene TRBV6-6 combines with J gene TRBJ1-6; no definite D call. Germline V CDR1 and CDR2: MNHNY, SVGAGI (reference sequence). The CDR3 spans 13 residues. Trimming took 7 bases from V and 7 from J, leaving 11 bases between them. The DNA for the CDR3 is TGTGCCAGCAACCGGGGTCTAAATTCACCCCTCCACTTT. Translation: CASNRGLNSPLHF.

This clonotype was detected only a few times. This sequence joins TRBV9 and TRBJ1-4; D is uncertain. V was cut by 0 bases and J by 0 bases, with 6 bases left in between. The CDR3 is 15 residues long. Germline values: CDR1 SGDLS, CDR2 YYNGEE. The CDR3 DNA follows: TGTGCCAGCAGCGTAGCCCCGACAACTAATGAAAAACTGTTTTTT. Translation: CASSVAPTTNEKLFF.

In its sample, this clonotype was seen a few times. The chain joins TRBV20-1 to TRBJ1-4; perhaps TRBD1 as D (5 bases). The germline CDR1 and CDR2 sequences are DFQATT and SNEGSKA (reference sequence). The CDR3 has 15 amino acids. Trimming removed 4 bases at V and 5 bases at J, with 17 bases between. The CDR3 bases are TGCAGTGCTATTGGCCGGGGCAGGGAAAATGAAAAACTGTTTTTT. The encoded protein is CSAIGRGRENEKLFF.

This chain links TRBV2 with TRBJ1-2; D perhaps matches TRBD1 (5 bases). Germline V gene lookup returns CDR1 SNHLY and CDR2 FYNNEI. Trimming shortened V by 6 bases and J by 8 bases, and 16 bases separated the two germline ends. The CDR3 covers 13 residues. CDR3: CASRVPGTNGYTF. CDR3 coding DNA: TGTGCCAGCAGGGTGCCCGGGACGAACGGCTACACCTTC.

The J gene is TRBJ1-2, the V gene TRBV20-1, with TRBD1 as a possible D gene (5 bases). CDR3 length equals 12 residues. Trimming removed 6 bases at V and 9 bases at J, with 17 bases between. Germline loops: CDR1 DFQATT, CDR2 SNEGSKA (reference sequence). The CDR3 coding sequence is TGCAGTGCCCCGACGGGACTTTCCAGCTACACCTTC. This gives the protein CSAPTGLSSYTF.

This rearrangement joins TRBV9 to TRBJ2-7, with TRBD1 identical over 9 bases. CDR1 and CDR2 from the germline V gene are SGDLS and YYNGEE. The CDR3 loop spans 15 amino acids. V was clipped by 3 bases and J by 5 bases; unmatched bases: 9. The CDR3 protein is CASSGRTGDFHEQYF. CDR3 coding DNA: TGTGCCAGCAGCGGGCGGACAGGGGATTTCCACGAGCAGTACTTC.

This clonotype was observed a few times. V is TRBV5-5 and J is TRBJ1-1; the D gene is possibly TRBD1 (5 bases). CDR3 length: 13 residues. V was cut by 0 bases and J by 6 bases, with 9 bases left in between. CDR1 SGHKS and CDR2 YYEKEE come from the germline V gene (reference sequence). The CDR3 region has the DNA TGTGCCAGCAGCTTGGGGGGGGTGTCTGAAGCTTTCTTT. Residues: CASSLGGVSEAFF. Full variable domain (outside the CDR3, taken from reference TRBV5-5 and TRBJ1-1): DAGVTQSPTHLIKTRGQQVTLRCSPISGHKSVSWYQQVLGQGPQFIFQYYEKEERGRGNFPDRFSARQFPNYSSELNVNALLLGDSALYLCASSLGGVSEAFFGQGTRLTVV.

This chain links TRBV20-1 with TRBJ2-2, with TRBD2 as a possible D gene (5 bases). Trimming took 6 bases from V and 3 from J, leaving 14 bases between them. Germline-derived CDR1 and CDR2 are DFQATT and SNEGSKA (reference sequence). The CDR3 length is 14 residues. Here the CDR3 DNA reads TGCAGTGCCGAGGCCTCTAGCTACACCGGGGAGCTGTTTTTT. The encoded protein is CSAEASSYTGELFF.

The CDR3 is CSPTPREVYGYTF. In DNA form, the CDR3 reads TGCAGCCCGACTCCCCGGGAAGTCTATGGCTACACCTTC. J is TRBJ1-2 and V is TRBV29-1; the D is unclear. In germline, CDR1 is SQVTM, CDR2 ANQGSEA. The CDR3 contains 13 residues. Trimming pared 8 bases from V and 4 bases from J, leaving 17 bases between.

The chain employs TRBV2 and TRBJ2-6, with D perhaps matching TRBD2 (5 bases). The CDR3 is 13 residues long. V was clipped by 3 bases and J by 8 bases, with 8 bases between them. The V gene's germline CDR1 is SNHLY and CDR2 FYNNEI. CDR3 amino acids: CASSDPGTNVLTF. CDR3 DNA: TGTGCCAGCAGTGATCCCGGGACCAACGTCCTGACTTTC.

V usage is TRBV10-2 and J usage is TRBJ1-4; unclear D gene. Trimming cost V 3 bases and J 0 bases, with 11 bases left between them. The length of the CDR3 is 16 residues. Germline CDR1 WSHSY, CDR2 SAAADI. The CDR3 protein is CASSETVPTTNEKLFF. The CDR3 nucleotides read TGCGCCAGCAGTGAAACAGTTCCGACAACTAATGAAAAACTGTTTTTT.

The chain combines TRBV5-8 with TRBJ1-2; tentative D call: TRBD1 (5 bases). The germline V and J ends were trimmed by 6 bases and 4 bases, with 16 bases remaining between them. Per germline, CDR1 SGHTS and CDR2 YDEGEE. The CDR3 totals 14 residues. This CDR3 reads CASTSSGGTYGYTF. DNA of the CDR3: TGTGCCAGCACCAGCAGCGGGGGGACCTATGGCTACACCTTC. Full variable domain (remainder filled in from reference TRBV5-8 and TRBJ1-2): EAGVTQSPTHLIKTRGQQATLRCSPISGHTSVYWYQQALGLGLQFLLWYDEGEERNRGNFPPRFSGRQFPNYSSELNVNALELEDSALYLCASTSSGGTYGYTFGSGTRLTVV.

The chain combines TRBV7-3 with TRBJ2-2; 10 positions match TRBD2. The CDR3 has 18 residues. From germline, CDR1 is SGHTA and CDR2 FQGTGA. V gave up 2 bases and J gave up 6 bases; unmatched junction bases: 12. The CDR3, as DNA: TGTGCCAGCAGCTTACGACCTAGCGGGGGCTTGACCCCCGGGGAGCTGTTTTTT. Translation: CASSLRPSGGLTPGELFF.

This clonotype was seen repeatedly, ten times or more. The chain has TRBV7-2 and TRBJ1-2, with no clear D. Deletions cut 4 bases from V and 8 bases from J, with 11 bases between. Per the germline V gene, CDR1 is SGHTA and CDR2 is FQGNSA. CDR3 length: 12 amino acids. CDR3 DNA: TGTGCCAGCAGCTCATTCTCGGGGGGCTACACCTTC. This codes for CASSSFSGGYTF.

Only a few counts were recorded for this clonotype. This chain connects TRBV10-1 to TRBJ2-7; 7 bases agree with TRBD1. The CDR3 contains 16 residues. Germline CDR1 reads WNHNN; CDR2 reads SYGVQD (reference sequence). V dropped 8 bases and J dropped 4; count of bases not matched to a gene: 17. CDR3 DNA: TGCGCCAGCTCCTATCCGGACAGGAATATAATATACGAGCAGTACTTC. The encoded protein is CASSYPDRNIIYEQYF.

The chain joins TRBV19 to TRBJ2-3, with D possibly TRBD1 on 6 matching bases. The CDR3 is 14 residues long. CDR1 is LNHDA, CDR2 SQIVND, per germline (reference sequence). V was shortened by 3 bases and J by 3 bases, with 10 bases between the two germline ends. DNA of the CDR3: TGTGCCAGTAGTATCCAACAGGGAACAGATACGCAGTATTTT. It specifies CASSIQQGTDTQYF.

For the CDR3, the DNA is TGTGCCAGCAGCTCAATACAGGGGGCCAACTATGGCTACACCTTC. Encoded protein: CASSSIQGANYGYTF. The chain recombines TRBV7-9 with TRBJ1-2, with 9 bases lining up with TRBD1. The CDR3 covers 15 residues. Germline lookup yields CDR1 SEHNR and CDR2 FQNEAQ (reference sequence). V was clipped by 4 bases and J by 2 bases; unmatched bases: 5.

This clonotype was observed a few times. The gene calls are TRBV20-1 and TRBJ2-5; 9 bases agree with TRBD1. Trimming removed 2 bases from V and 5 bases from J; junction bases left unmatched: 6. The germline V gene has CDR1 DFQATT and CDR2 SNEGSKA (reference sequence). This CDR3 contains 14 residues. CDR3 in amino acids: CSARFNRGLETQYF. CDR3 coding DNA: TGCAGTGCTAGATTTAACAGGGGGCTGGAGACCCAGTACTTC.

The chain recombines TRBV2 with TRBJ2-7; maybe TRBD1 (7 bases). Trimming stripped 10 bases from V and 2 bases from J, with 12 bases between. The CDR3 runs 12 residues. CDR1 and CDR2 from the germline V gene are SNHLY and FYNNEI. In DNA, the CDR3 is TGTGCCATCAGGGGGAGGCCCTACGAGCAGTACTTC. Its protein is CAIRGRPYEQYF.

This clonotype has a count of ten or more. The V call is TRBV2, the J call TRBJ2-6; D is unclear. CDR1 SNHLY and CDR2 FYNNEI come from the germline V gene. There are 14 residues in the CDR3. The germline V and J ends were trimmed by 6 bases and 0 bases, with 6 bases remaining between them. The CDR3 protein is CASRESSGANVLTF. CDR3 bases: TGTGCCAGCAGGGAGAGCTCTGGGGCCAACGTCCTGACTTTC. The variable domain in full, with the rest retrieved from reference TRBV2 and TRBJ2-6, is EPEVTQTPSHQVTQMGQEVILRCVPISNHLYFYWYRQILGQKVEFLVSFYNNEISEKSEIFDDQFSVERPDGSNFTLKIRSTKLEDSAMYFCASRESSGANVLTFGAGSRLTVL.

This clonotype has a count of ten or more. DNA for the CDR3: TGTGCCAGCAGTGAATCGCAGCGAGGAGAGACCCAGTACTTC. It yields the protein CASSESQRGETQYF. This chain joins TRBV25-1 and TRBJ2-5; no firm D call. Germline CDR1 MGHDK, CDR2 SYGVNS. The CDR3 loop spans 14 amino acids. The V and J ends lost 1 base and 4 bases respectively, with 10 bases between them.

About this clonotype itself: A read error may account for a junction end that differs from germline. This sequence joins TRBV7-2 and TRBJ1-5; the match to TRBD1 covers 7 bases. CDR1 is SGHTA, CDR2 FQGNSA, per germline. The CDR3 is made up of 15 amino acids. The CDR3 here is CASSVQGLGNQPQHF. The CDR3 DNA follows: TGCGCCAGCAGCGTACAGGGGTTAGGCAATCAGCCCCAGCATTTT.